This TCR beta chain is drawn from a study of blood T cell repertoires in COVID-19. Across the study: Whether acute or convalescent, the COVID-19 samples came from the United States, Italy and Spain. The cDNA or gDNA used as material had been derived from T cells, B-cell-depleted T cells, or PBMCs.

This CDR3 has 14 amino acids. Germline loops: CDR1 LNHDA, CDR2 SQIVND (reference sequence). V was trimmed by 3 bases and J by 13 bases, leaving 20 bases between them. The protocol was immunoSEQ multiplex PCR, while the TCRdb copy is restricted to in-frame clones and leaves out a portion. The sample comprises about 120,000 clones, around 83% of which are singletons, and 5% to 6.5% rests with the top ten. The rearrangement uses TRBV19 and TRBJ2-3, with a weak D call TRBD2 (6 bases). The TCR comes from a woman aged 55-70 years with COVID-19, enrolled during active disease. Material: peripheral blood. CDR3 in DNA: TGTGCCAGTAGTATCGACCTGTCGACTAGATTAGAGTATTTT. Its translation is CASSIDLSTRLEYF.